The T cell receptor (beta chain) described here comes from a study of T cells after yellow fever vaccination. Trimming pared 2 bases from V and 5 bases from J, leaving 25 bases between. The CDR3 length is 19 residues. Per the germline V gene, CDR1 is MNHEY and CDR2 is SVGEGT. 5'RACE template switching produced TCR cDNA carrying a universal primer site and UMIs. TCRdb fed the 5' RACE reads into MiXCR, producing one record per CDR3 protein. This table holds around 610,000 distinct CDR3 sequences, roughly 14% found once. Study findings and constraints: Just a small share of clonotypes turned up in the CD4 compartment as well as the CD8 compartment.

A word on this clonotype: Its antigen is unidentified.

This specimen consisted of PBMCs, obtained on the day of the yellow fever booster vaccination. This chain uses TRBV6-2 or TRBV6-3 with TRBJ2-1; D possibly matches TRBD1 or TRBD2 (7 bases each). The sequence derives from a man aged 25 to 45 who received the YFV17D yellow fever vaccine. The CDR3 reads CASSYPFRGGGGPHNEQFF. The CDR3 DNA reads as TGTGCCAGCAGTTACCCGTTCAGGGGGGGCGGCGGACCACACAATGAGCAGTTCTTC.